Listed below are T cell receptor beta chains from one sample, sequenced in a study of T cell changes during pregnancy in multiple sclerosis. Sequencing was performed with immunoSEQ multiplex PCR; in TCRdb, only in-frame clones are kept and a portion is missing. The sample consists of 32,000 or so clones, roughly 90% of them appearing once. The sample consisted of CD4+ T cells from peripheral blood mononuclear cells, taken in the second trimester of pregnancy. These receptors all stem from a female donor with multiple sclerosis, enrolled in a pregnancy study. The CDR3 runs from the conserved cysteine through the conserved F or W. The order of the fields is V gene, J gene, clone size, D gene, CDR3 protein, CDR3 DNA. The D gene is left open where the match is weak. Size is omitted from some rows. Given values are once, few, many or a class for expanded clones.

V gene: TRBV30; J gene: TRBJ1-2; clone size: -; D gene: -; CDR3 protein: CAWGLGQGAF; CDR3 DNA: TGTGCCTGGGGCTTGGGACAAGGGGCCTTC
V gene: TRBV6-5; J gene: TRBJ1-1; clone size: -; D gene: -; CDR3 protein: CASTDRGTEAFF; CDR3 DNA: TGTGCCAGCACCGACCGGGGCACTGAAGCTTTCTTT
V gene: TRBV11-2; J gene: TRBJ2-7; clone size: -; D gene: TRBD2; CDR3 protein: CASSFGNSGGSYEQYF; CDR3 DNA: TGTGCCAGCAGCTTCGGGAATAGCGGGGGCTCCTACGAGCAGTACTTC
V gene: TRBV13; J gene: TRBJ2-7; clone size: once; D gene: TRBD1; CDR3 protein: CASSSRQGSDEQYF; CDR3 DNA: TGTGCCAGCAGCTCCCGACAGGGGTCGGACGAGCAGTACTTC
V gene: TRBV14; J gene: TRBJ1-2; clone size: -; D gene: -; CDR3 protein: CASSPRSNYGYTF; CDR3 DNA: TGTGCCAGCAGCCCCCGGTCTAACTATGGCTACACCTTC
V gene: TRBV7-9; J gene: TRBJ2-7; clone size: -; D gene: TRBD2; CDR3 protein: CASSLRGLAGEQYF; CDR3 DNA: TGTGCCAGCAGCTTAAGGGGACTAGCAGGCGAGCAGTACTTC
V gene: TRBV4-3; J gene: TRBJ1-3; clone size: -; D gene: TRBD1; CDR3 protein: CASSPGRGLSNTIYF; CDR3 DNA: TGCGCCAGCAGCCCGGGCAGGGGGCTTTCAAACACCATATATTTT
V gene: TRBV10-2; J gene: TRBJ1-5; clone size: few; D gene: -; CDR3 protein: CASSELEINQPQHF; CDR3 DNA: TGCGCCAGCAGTGAGTTAGAGATCAATCAGCCCCAGCATTTT
V gene: TRBV19; J gene: TRBJ2-7; clone size: -; D gene: -; CDR3 protein: CASSPQTGRLDEQYF; CDR3 DNA: TGTGCCAGTAGTCCACAGACAGGGAGGCTCGACGAGCAGTACTTC
V gene: TRBV5-6; J gene: TRBJ1-1; clone size: -; D gene: TRBD1; CDR3 protein: CASSLGDRGHTEAFF; CDR3 DNA: TGTGCCAGCAGCTTGGGGGACAGGGGGCACACTGAAGCTTTCTTT
V gene: TRBV6-5; J gene: TRBJ2-7; clone size: -; D gene: -; CDR3 protein: CASRRGGEQYF; CDR3 DNA: TGTGCCAGCAGAAGGGGGGGCGAGCAGTACTTC
V gene: TRBV7-3; J gene: TRBJ2-7; clone size: -; D gene: TRBD2; CDR3 protein: CASSFDGSGGYEQYF; CDR3 DNA: TGTGCCAGCAGCTTTGATGGTAGCGGGGGCTACGAGCAGTACTTC
V gene: TRBV10-2; J gene: TRBJ2-2; clone size: -; D gene: TRBD1; CDR3 protein: CASGDRADGELFF; CDR3 DNA: TGCGCCAGCGGGGACAGGGCCGACGGGGAGCTGTTTTTT
V gene: TRBV10-3; J gene: TRBJ2-7; clone size: -; D gene: -; CDR3 protein: CAISGGSDEQYF; CDR3 DNA: TGTGCCATCAGTGGGGGCTCCGACGAGCAGTACTTC
V gene: TRBV23-1; J gene: TRBJ1-4; clone size: -; D gene: TRBD1; CDR3 protein: CASNRDRGGTNEKLFF; CDR3 DNA: TGCGCCAGCAACCGGGACAGGGGTGGCACTAATGAAAAACTGTTTTTT
V gene: TRBV9; J gene: TRBJ1-4; clone size: -; D gene: -; CDR3 protein: CASSVDGEGEKLFF; CDR3 DNA: TGTGCCAGCAGCGTAGATGGGGAGGGGGAAAAACTGTTTTTT
V gene: TRBV7-9; J gene: TRBJ2-5; clone size: -; D gene: -; CDR3 protein: CATSIETQYF; CDR3 DNA: TGTGCCACCAGTATAGAGACCCAGTACTTC
V gene: TRBV19; J gene: TRBJ2-1; clone size: -; D gene: TRBD2; CDR3 protein: CASSTSGIREQFF; CDR3 DNA: TGTGCCAGTAGTACTAGCGGGATAAGGGAGCAGTTCTTC
V gene: TRBV4-2; J gene: TRBJ2-7; clone size: -; D gene: -; CDR3 protein: CASSQPQGGGSFSYEQYF; CDR3 DNA: TGTGCCAGCAGCCAGCCCCAGGGGGGCGGCTCATTCTCCTACGAGCAGTACTTC
V gene: TRBV7-2; J gene: TRBJ1-5; clone size: once; D gene: -; CDR3 protein: CASSSRVAGQPQHF; CDR3 DNA: TGTGCCAGCAGCTCACGGGTTGCGGGCCAGCCCCAGCATTTT
V gene: TRBV7-9; J gene: TRBJ1-2; clone size: -; D gene: -; CDR3 protein: CASSSHRPTDYGYTF; CDR3 DNA: TGTGCCAGCAGCTCTCACAGACCCACGGACTATGGCTACACCTTC
V gene: TRBV19; J gene: TRBJ2-2; clone size: -; D gene: TRBD1; CDR3 protein: CASSLGQVNTGELFF; CDR3 DNA: TGTGCCAGTAGTCTGGGACAGGTTAACACCGGGGAGCTGTTTTTT
V gene: TRBV5-4; J gene: TRBJ1-1; clone size: few; D gene: TRBD1; CDR3 protein: CASSTRQGQGTEAFF; CDR3 DNA: TGTGCCAGCAGCACTAGACAGGGACAAGGCACTGAAGCTTTCTTT
V gene: TRBV7-8; J gene: TRBJ1-4; clone size: -; D gene: TRBD1; CDR3 protein: CASSWTGSEKLFF; CDR3 DNA: TGTGCCAGCAGCTGGACAGGGAGTGAAAAACTGTTTTTT
V gene: TRBV5-8; J gene: TRBJ2-1; clone size: -; D gene: TRBD1; CDR3 protein: CASSVQGRIYNEQFF; CDR3 DNA: TGTGCCAGCAGCGTACAGGGGAGAATCTACAATGAGCAGTTCTTC
V gene: TRBV30; J gene: TRBJ2-7; clone size: -; D gene: -; CDR3 protein: CAWSIEVGLGYEQYF; CDR3 DNA: TGTGCCTGGAGTATCGAGGTAGGACTTGGGTACGAGCAGTACTTC
V gene: TRBV5-4; J gene: TRBJ2-7; clone size: -; D gene: -; CDR3 protein: CASSAEAYEQYF; CDR3 DNA: TGTGCCAGCAGCGCGGAGGCCTACGAGCAGTACTTC
V gene: TRBV5-1; J gene: TRBJ2-2; clone size: -; D gene: TRBD1; CDR3 protein: CASSLTGVMNTGELFF; CDR3 DNA: TGCGCCAGCAGCCTGACAGGGGTGATGAACACCGGGGAGCTGTTTTTT
V gene: TRBV13; J gene: TRBJ2-3; clone size: -; D gene: TRBD2; CDR3 protein: CASSLVLAGTTDTQYF; CDR3 DNA: TGTGCCAGCAGCTTAGTATTAGCGGGTACCACAGATACGCAGTATTTT
V gene: TRBV6-5; J gene: TRBJ2-7; clone size: -; D gene: -; CDR3 protein: CASNGGVGGEQYF; CDR3 DNA: TGTGCCAGCAATGGAGGGGTCGGGGGCGAGCAGTACTTC
V gene: TRBV12-5; J gene: TRBJ1-3; clone size: -; D gene: -; CDR3 protein: CASGSRPLSGNTIYF; CDR3 DNA: TGTGCTAGTGGCTCGAGGCCCCTCTCTGGAAACACCATATATTTT
V gene: TRBV30; J gene: TRBJ1-2; clone size: -; D gene: -; CDR3 protein: CAWSGSTVYGYTF; CDR3 DNA: TGTGCCTGGAGTGGATCGACAGTCTATGGCTACACCTTC
V gene: TRBV5-5; J gene: TRBJ2-1; clone size: -; D gene: TRBD2; CDR3 protein: CASSYGLAVSLPRYNEQFF; CDR3 DNA: TGTGCCAGCAGTTACGGACTAGCGGTATCCCTTCCCAGATACAATGAGCAGTTCTTC
V gene: TRBV30; J gene: TRBJ2-3; clone size: -; D gene: -; CDR3 protein: CAWEDSRHTDTQYF; CDR3 DNA: TGTGCCTGGGAGGACTCGAGGCACACAGATACGCAGTATTTT
V gene: TRBV9; J gene: TRBJ1-1; clone size: -; D gene: TRBD1; CDR3 protein: CASTVGDRAEAFF; CDR3 DNA: TGTGCCAGCACCGTTGGGGACAGGGCAGAAGCTTTCTTT
V gene: TRBV19; J gene: TRBJ2-5; clone size: -; D gene: TRBD2; CDR3 protein: CASSIPGLEVQYF; CDR3 DNA: TGTGCCAGTAGTATACCGGGACTAGAAGTCCAGTACTTC
V gene: TRBV19; J gene: TRBJ2-4; clone size: -; D gene: TRBD2; CDR3 protein: CASRLSGEKNIQYF; CDR3 DNA: TGTGCCAGTAGACTTAGCGGGGAAAAAAACATTCAGTACTTC
V gene: TRBV5-6; J gene: TRBJ2-3; clone size: -; D gene: -; CDR3 protein: CASSWARRLVTDTQYF; CDR3 DNA: TGTGCCAGCAGCTGGGCCCGCAGGCTGGTCACAGATACGCAGTATTTT
V gene: TRBV6-1; J gene: TRBJ2-4; clone size: -; D gene: TRBD1; CDR3 protein: CASRKGQEKNIQYF; CDR3 DNA: TGTGCCAGCCGCAAGGGACAGGAAAAAAACATTCAGTACTTC
V gene: TRBV5-4; J gene: TRBJ2-7; clone size: -; D gene: TRBD1; CDR3 protein: CASSDDRGYEQYF; CDR3 DNA: TGTGCCAGCAGCGACGACAGGGGATACGAGCAGTACTTC
V gene: TRBV6-5; J gene: TRBJ2-2; clone size: -; D gene: -; CDR3 protein: CASSYQTGRYTGELFF; CDR3 DNA: TGTGCCAGCAGCTACCAGACAGGGAGGTACACCGGGGAGCTGTTTTTT
V gene: TRBV5-1; J gene: TRBJ1-2; clone size: -; D gene: TRBD1; CDR3 protein: CASSIGTATYGYTF; CDR3 DNA: TGCGCCAGCAGCATAGGGACAGCTACCTATGGCTACACCTTC
V gene: TRBV4-2; J gene: TRBJ2-7; clone size: -; D gene: TRBD2; CDR3 protein: CASSRLAGGINEQYF; CDR3 DNA: TGTGCCAGCAGCCGACTAGCGGGGGGAATCAACGAGCAGTACTTC
V gene: TRBV5-1; J gene: TRBJ1-1; clone size: -; D gene: TRBD1; CDR3 protein: CASSAAGGAGTEAFF; CDR3 DNA: TGCGCCAGCAGCGCTGCAGGGGGTGCCGGCACTGAAGCTTTCTTT
V gene: TRBV9; J gene: TRBJ1-1; clone size: -; D gene: -; CDR3 protein: CASSVEVQQNTEAFF; CDR3 DNA: TGTGCCAGCAGCGTAGAGGTACAGCAGAACACTGAAGCTTTCTTT
V gene: TRBV9; J gene: TRBJ1-2; clone size: -; D gene: TRBD1; CDR3 protein: CASSVDRGRGGYTF; CDR3 DNA: TGTGCCAGCAGCGTTGACAGGGGGCGGGGTGGCTACACCTTC
V gene: TRBV19; J gene: TRBJ2-1; clone size: once; D gene: -; CDR3 protein: CASSPFGREFLQFF; CDR3 DNA: TGTGCCAGTTCCCCTTTTGGCCGGGAATTCTTGCAGTTCTTC
V gene: TRBV18; J gene: TRBJ2-3; clone size: -; D gene: -; CDR3 protein: CASSQGDPSDTQYF; CDR3 DNA: TGTGCCAGCTCACAGGGGGATCCATCAGATACGCAGTATTTT
V gene: TRBV4-1; J gene: TRBJ2-2; clone size: -; D gene: TRBD2; CDR3 protein: CASSQDAGGSGELFF; CDR3 DNA: TGCGCCAGCAGCCAAGATGCGGGGGGTTCCGGGGAGCTGTTTTTT
V gene: TRBV10-3; J gene: TRBJ1-2; clone size: -; D gene: -; CDR3 protein: CAIRGSSGGARPYGYTF; CDR3 DNA: TGTGCCATCAGGGGATCATCGGGGGGGGCGAGACCTTATGGCTACACCTTC
V gene: TRBV7-2; J gene: TRBJ1-6; clone size: -; D gene: TRBD1; CDR3 protein: CASSLRQGNSPLHF; CDR3 DNA: TGTGCCAGCAGCTTACGACAGGGAAATTCACCCCTCCACTTT
V gene: TRBV19; J gene: TRBJ1-3; clone size: -; D gene: TRBD1; CDR3 protein: CASSERQGVTIYF; CDR3 DNA: TGTGCCAGTAGTGAGCGACAGGGGGTCACCATATATTTT
V gene: TRBV7-9; J gene: TRBJ1-5; clone size: -; D gene: -; CDR3 protein: CASSLGGLQPQHF; CDR3 DNA: TGTGCCAGCAGCTTAGGAGGGCTTCAGCCCCAGCATTTT
V gene: TRBV7-7; J gene: TRBJ2-7; clone size: -; D gene: TRBD1; CDR3 protein: CASSLGTGAYEQYF; CDR3 DNA: TGTGCCAGCAGCTTAGGGACAGGGGCCTACGAGCAGTACTTC